The present TCR beta chain was sequenced within a study of blood T cell repertoires in COVID-19. Sequencing was performed with immunoSEQ multiplex PCR; in TCRdb, only in-frame clones are kept and a portion is missing. The table shows some 240,000 clones, with 80% to 90% occurring only once. V was trimmed by 3 bases and J by 4 bases, leaving 19 bases between them. Germline assignment: CDR1 SGHDN and CDR2 FVKESK. This CDR3 has 17 amino acids. This chain links TRBV14 with TRBJ1-3, with TRBD1 as a possible D gene (6 bases). The sequence was collected from a woman between 40 and 50 years old who had been exposed to COVID-19. Specimen: PBMCs or T cells enriched from blood (not recorded which). In DNA form, the CDR3 reads TGTGCCAGCAGCCAGCGCCCCAGGGGCCTATCCGGAAACACCATATATTTT. Protein sequence: CASSQRPRGLSGNTIYF.